The 5 T cell receptor beta chains presented below share a single source sample, sequenced in a study of T cells after yellow fever vaccination. In TCRdb, the 5' RACE reads were re-called with MiXCR into one record per CDR3 protein. This table holds 150,000 to 200,000 distinct CDR3 sequences, 6% to 7.5% found once. The source material was CD4+ T cells sorted from PBMCs, sampled roughly 5 days after the first yellow fever vaccination. These receptors all stem from a man aged 18 to 35 who received the YFV17D yellow fever vaccine.

This clonotype was counted ten times or more. The chain uses TRBV5-1 and TRBJ2-3; D is unresolved. The V gene lost 1 base and the J gene lost 3 bases, with 3 bases spanning the gap. Germline V lookup: CDR1 SGHRS, CDR2 YFSETQ. There are 12 residues in the CDR3. The CDR3 coding sequence is TGCGCCAGCAGCTTGTGGACAGATACGCAGTATTTT. As protein: CASSLWTDTQYF.

This clonotype has only a few counts. The rearrangement joins TRBV6-1 to TRBJ1-5, with 7 bases fitting TRBD1. Per the germline V gene, CDR1 is MNHNS and CDR2 is SASEGT. V was clipped by 3 bases and J by 7 bases; unmatched bases: 0. This CDR3 has 12 residues. The CDR3 here is CASSDRGQPQHF. CDR3 bases: TGTGCCAGCAGTGACAGGGGGCAGCCCCAGCATTTT.

This clonotype occurred many times. The V call is TRBV5-6, the J call TRBJ1-2; D call uncertain. With 2 bases removed from V and 1 base from J, the gap between germline ends came to 9 bases. Germline V gene sequence: CDR1 SGHDT, CDR2 YYEEEE. This CDR3 is built from 14 residues. In nucleotides, the CDR3 is TGTGCCAGCAGCTTCGTCCGGAGTAACTATGGCTACACCTTC. This gives the protein CASSFVRSNYGYTF.

This rearrangement joins TRBV30 to TRBJ2-2; 10 nucleotides align to TRBD2. Germline loops: CDR1 GTSNPN, CDR2 SVGIG (reference sequence). The CDR3 sequence is 16 residues long. CDR3 residues: CANEPGLATKTGELFF. CDR3 DNA sequence: TGTGCTAATGAACCGGGACTAGCGACAAAAACCGGGGAGCTGTTTTTT.

The table lists this clonotype with many counts. The gene calls are TRBV9 and TRBJ2-1, with TRBD2 matching over 11 bases. The CDR3 loop spans 16 amino acids. CDR1 and CDR2 from the germline V gene are SGDLS and YYNGEE. Losses at the gene ends were 0 bases for V and 8 bases for J; bases not matched to a gene: 7. CDR3 sequence reads: CASSVGVAGGRDEQFF. For the CDR3, the DNA is TGTGCCAGCAGCGTAGGGGTAGCGGGGGGGCGAGATGAGCAGTTCTTC.